The 14 T cell receptor beta chains presented below share a single source sample, sequenced in a study of liver allograft versus peripheral blood T cells (TCRdb year 2020). Describing the broader study: The study compared the T cell receptor repertoires present in transplanted livers with the repertoires present in the peripheral blood of liver transplant recipients.

TCRdb names Illumina MiSeq as the instrument used. Starting from the raw public reads, TCRdb applied fastp trimming at Q25, assembled clones with MiXCR and retained in-frame beta chains. Merged by CDR3 protein, the rows form single entries marked with the most common genes and DNA. This sample is represented by more than 10,000 distinct CDR3 sequences; roughly 28% of them were singletons. Jointly, the top ten make up less than 2.5% of the sample. The receptors shown here come from a human patient who had a liver transplant. In patients who had a transplant, some T cells may come from the graft donor.

The gene calls are TRBV11-1 and TRBJ2-7, with 9 nucleotides matching TRBD1. V trimming: 5 bases; J trimming: 5 bases; junction bases outside the gene matches: 13. This CDR3 is built from 16 residues. Germline CDR1 SGHAT, CDR2 FQDESV (reference sequence). Here the CDR3 DNA reads TGTGCCAGCAGCCCCTCCCCGACAGGGGGAAGGGACGAGCAGTACTTC. Protein sequence: CASSPSPTGGRDEQYF.

The genes are TRBV7-9 and TRBJ2-2; D gene unclear. The CDR3 runs to 14 residues. Germline V gene data show CDR1 as SEHNR and CDR2 as FQNEAQ (reference sequence). With 1 base removed from V and 6 bases from J, the gap between germline ends came to 9 bases. The CDR3 loop is CASSLGQTSGELFF. CDR3 nucleotides: TGTGCCAGCAGCTTAGGGCAGACCTCCGGGGAGCTGTTTTTT.

Judged by abundance, this clonotype is medium-sized. The V gene is TRBV27, the J gene TRBJ2-1; 10 bases map to TRBD2. CDR3 size: 16 residues. The V gene's germline CDR1 is MNHEY and CDR2 SMNVEV (reference sequence). The V and J ends lost 5 bases and 0 bases, in that order; junction bases with no gene match: 4. The CDR3 sequence: CASSLLAGGSYNEQFF. For the CDR3, the DNA is TGTGCCAGCAGTCTCTTAGCGGGAGGCTCCTACAATGAGCAGTTCTTC.

The sample holds a few counts of this clonotype. The rearrangement uses TRBV6-1 and TRBJ1-5, with D perhaps matching TRBD1 (5 bases). The CDR3 sequence is 14 residues long. Germline assignment: CDR1 MNHNS and CDR2 SASEGT. The V and J ends lost 5 bases and 4 bases respectively, with 12 bases between them. CDR3 residues: CASSNRDGNQPQHF. CDR3 DNA sequence: TGTGCCAGCAGTAACCGGGACGGAAATCAGCCCCAGCATTTT.

This clonotype was recorded many times. The chain uses TRBV27 and TRBJ1-1; D is possibly TRBD1 (5 bases). CDR3 length equals 16 residues. V was pared by 0 bases and J by 1 base, with 12 bases between. Germline CDR1 MNHEY, CDR2 SMNVEV (reference sequence). The CDR3 DNA reads as TGTGCCAGCAGTTTATCATGGGGCGACCGGAACACTGAAGCTTTCTTT. Translation gives CASSLSWGDRNTEAFF.

This clonotype was counted between two and nine times. This rearrangement joins TRBV7-9 to TRBJ2-1, with TRBD2 identical over 14 bases. The V segment lost 6 bases and the J segment 8 bases; nucleotides outside the gene matches: 6. Germline V gives CDR1 SEHNR, CDR2 FQNEAQ (reference sequence). The CDR3 runs to 15 residues. The CDR3 protein is CASRVPGLAGDEQFF. For the CDR3, the DNA is TGTGCCAGCAGGGTCCCGGGACTAGCGGGGGATGAGCAGTTCTTC.

The rearrangement links TRBV19 to TRBJ2-7; weak D call: TRBD1 (5 bases). This CDR3 is built from 12 residues. The germline gives CDR1 LNHDA, CDR2 SQIVND (reference sequence). V was clipped by 4 bases and J by 5 bases, with 9 bases between them. The CDR3 reads CASSTIGDEQYF. For the CDR3, the DNA is TGTGCCAGTAGTACTATAGGGGACGAGCAGTACTTC.

In this sample, this clonotype turned up many times. V usage is TRBV19 and J usage is TRBJ2-1; 16 bases line up with TRBD2. Losses at the gene ends were 5 bases for V and 4 bases for J; bases not matched to a gene: 8. The CDR3 runs 18 residues. Germline assignment: CDR1 LNHDA and CDR2 SQIVND (reference sequence). CDR3 loop: CASSGKGLAGGTYNEQFF. Written as DNA, the CDR3 is TGTGCCAGTAGTGGGAAGGGACTAGCGGGAGGGACTTACAATGAGCAGTTCTTC.

This clonotype has just a few counts. The chain combines TRBV6-1 with TRBJ2-3; 7 nucleotides agree with TRBD2. Germline CDR1 reads MNHNS; CDR2 reads SASEGT. This CDR3 spans 13 amino acids. Trimming took 6 bases from V and 4 from J; bases not matched to a gene: 4. The CDR3 protein is CASRGLVADTQYF. DNA of the CDR3: TGTGCCAGCAGAGGACTAGTTGCAGATACGCAGTATTTT.

This clonotype was recorded at least ten times. J is TRBJ1-6 and V is TRBV5-4; tentatively, D is TRBD1 (6 bases). This CDR3 is built from 15 residues. CDR1 SGHNT and CDR2 YYREEE come from the germline V gene (reference sequence). V was shortened by 2 bases and J by 7 bases, with 13 bases between the two germline ends. The chain's CDR3 is CASSLQGLTNSPLHF. CDR3 in DNA: TGTGCCAGCAGCTTACAGGGTTTAACCAATTCACCCCTCCACTTT.

This clonotype was seen many times. The chain combines TRBV12-3 or TRBV12-4 with TRBJ2-3; perhaps TRBD2 as D (5 bases). The CDR3 length is 16 residues. V lost 1 base, J lost 0 bases, and 11 bases lay in between. CDR3: CASSLGAGLSTDTQYF. The DNA of the CDR3 is TGTGCCAGCAGTTTAGGGGCAGGACTTAGCACAGATACGCAGTATTTT.

This sequence joins TRBV12-3 or TRBV12-4 and TRBJ2-2; the D gene is possibly TRBD1 (6 bases). Between the trimmed V and J ends, which lost 6 bases and 5 bases, there was a span of 16 bases. This CDR3 spans 15 amino acids. The CDR3: CASSSAVGATGELFF. DNA of the CDR3: TGTGCCAGCAGCTCCGCCGTGGGGGCGACCGGGGAGCTGTTTTTT.

This chain links TRBV5-6 with TRBJ1-1; TRBD1 might be the D (6 bases). Trimming took off 0 bases at V and 8 bases at J, with 17 bases between the two ends. Germline CDR1 is SGHDT and CDR2 is YYEEEE. The CDR3 is made up of 15 amino acids. CDR3 in amino acids: CASSLVGPRGLEAFF. The CDR3 DNA follows: TGTGCCAGCAGCTTGGTCGGACCTAGGGGGTTGGAAGCTTTCTTT.

This clonotype rates as medium-sized. The chain uses TRBV18 and TRBJ1-6, with D perhaps TRBD1 (5 bases). V was clipped by 5 bases and J by 13 bases, with 18 bases between them. Germline lookup yields CDR1 KGHSH and CDR2 LQKENI. The CDR3 spans 14 residues. Here the CDR3 DNA reads TGTGCCAGCTCAGGGGGGTCTTTATGGGATCCCCTCCACTTT. It translates to CASSGGSLWDPLHF.